This T cell receptor beta chain was captured by sequencing in a study of beta chain features in type 1 diabetes. Since all of the isolated RNA was reverse transcribed, expressed TCRB transcripts were what got sequenced. Profiling relied on immunoSEQ multiplex PCR, and the TCRdb table lists in-frame clones only, not all of them. The sample lists around 250,000 clones, roughly 14% seen once, with 0.019% in the top ten. Sorting with CD45RO/CCR7/CD25/CD127/CD95/CD27 yielded naive, central memory, regulatory and stem-like memory CD4+ cells. General study findings and limits: Compared to healthy donors, patients appeared to have naive, central memory and Treg TCRB repertoires that were more alike. Whether TCRB rearrangement is influenced by HLA type was left unresolved in this analysis. In all four CD4+ subsets, TCRB CDR3 length was significantly, moderately reduced in type 1 diabetes.

CDR3 length: 14 residues. Germline-derived CDR1 and CDR2 are GTSNPN and SVGIG (reference sequence). Trimming cost V 7 bases and J 3 bases; bases outside gene matches: 9. This clone has just a few counts. The antigen is not known. Sequenced input: naive CD4+ T cells from blood. The sequence came from a man aged 30-40 years with type 1 diabetes. The rearrangement links TRBV30 to TRBJ1-2; 9 bases agree with TRBD1. In nucleotides, the CDR3 is TGTGCCTTGACCGGGACAGGGTTCTACTATGGCTACACCTTC. It is translated as CALTGTGFYYGYTF.